The 22 T cell receptor beta chains given below trace back to one sample, sequenced in a study of CD4 and CD8 cells across lung adenocarcinoma regions (dated by TCRdb to the late 2010s). The library was prepared using PCR. Sequencer: HiSeq X Ten. In TCRdb, the public reads were trimmed at Q25 with fastp and aligned with MiXCR, with productive beta chains retained. Rows are combined by CDR3 protein, so each entry shows the most common genes and DNA. The sample records roughly 10,000 distinct CDR3 sequences, around 42% of which are singletons. Of the sample, roughly a third falls within the top ten clones. Sequences were obtained from CD8+ T cells from the margin of a lung tumor. Taken with the paper, the label for cell subset or site translates to: tumor margin region. These receptor sequences come from a male donor with lung adenocarcinoma. The CD4 and CD8 labels of this study may be unreliable.

About this clonotype: A clone one base away is much larger, so this may be a read error. The chain combines TRBV6-1 with TRBJ2-1; the D is unclear. The ends were cut back, 0 bases at V and 10 bases at J, with 10 bases in the middle. The CDR3 totals 13 residues. Germline V gives CDR1 MNHNS, CDR2 SASEGT. In DNA, the CDR3 is TGTGCCAGCAGTGAAGCCGGCAGATACGAGCAGTTCTTC. Translating gives CASSEAGRYEQFF.

J is TRBJ2-1 and V is TRBV11-3; D not resolved. The CDR3 has 15 amino acids. Germline CDR1 reads SGHNT; CDR2 reads YENEEA. Trimming shortened V by 11 bases and J by 5 bases, and 22 bases separated the two germline ends. This CDR3 is CARSPKAVGNNEQFF. CDR3 coding DNA: TGTGCCCGGAGCCCCAAGGCTGTGGGCAACAATGAGCAGTTCTTC.

In its sample, this clonotype ranks as medium-sized. V usage is TRBV6-5 and J usage is TRBJ2-2; D unclear. This CDR3 has 18 amino acids. Germline V lookup: CDR1 MNHEY, CDR2 SVGAGI. Trimming took 2 bases from V and 0 from J, leaving 16 bases between them. In nucleotides, the CDR3 is TGTGCCAGCAGTTACCGATCACCGGCCCTATCGAACACCGGGGAGCTGTTTTTT. It is translated as CASSYRSPALSNTGELFF.

This chain uses TRBV20-1 with TRBJ2-2, with D perhaps matching TRBD1 or TRBD2 (5 bases each). Germline V gene sequence: CDR1 DFQATT, CDR2 SNEGSKA (reference sequence). The CDR3 runs to 15 residues. V was cut by 2 bases and J by 5 bases, with 15 bases left in between. The CDR3 spells CSARRGGWGTGELFF. The CDR3 DNA sequence: TGCAGTGCTAGAAGAGGTGGATGGGGGACCGGGGAGCTGTTTTTT.

This clonotype has ten or more counts. The chain links TRBV7-6 to TRBJ2-3; TRBD1 matches at 7 bases. Germline-derived CDR1 and CDR2 are SGHVS and FNYEAQ. V was clipped by 10 bases and J by 5 bases; unmatched bases: 12. The CDR3 is made up of 14 amino acids. The CDR3 sequence is CAIQGQLFGDTQYF. For the CDR3, the DNA is TGTGCCATACAGGGACAGCTTTTTGGAGATACGCAGTATTTT.

This clonotype was found many times. The rearrangement uses TRBV6-1 and TRBJ1-2; D remains unclear. From germline, CDR1 is MNHNS and CDR2 SASEGT. The V and J ends lost 6 bases and 5 bases respectively, with 16 bases between them. This CDR3 is 14 amino acids long. CDR3 DNA sequence: TGTGCCAGCAGCCCCATGGGAGGGATTTATGGCTACACCTTC. It encodes CASSPMGGIYGYTF.

In the case of this clonotype: Germline and junction disagree at one end, which may indicate a read error. The chain joins TRBV6-1 to TRBJ2-5; no firm D call. This CDR3 region has 12 residues. Looked up from germline, CDR1 is MNHNS and CDR2 is SASEGT. DNA for the CDR3: TGTGCCCGCAGTCCTATGCAAGAGACGCAGTATTTC. Translated: CARSPMQETQYF.

The chain has TRBV10-2 and TRBJ2-1; no reliable D call. The J call is doubtful: the DNA matches TRBJ2-5 better. The CDR3 length is 14 residues. Germline values: CDR1 WSHSY, CDR2 SAAADI. This chain's CDR3 is CASSESGYQETQYF. The CDR3 nucleotides read TGCGCCAGCAGTGAGAGTGGGTACCAAGAGACCCAGTACTTC.

The chain uses TRBV14 and TRBJ2-1; 8 nucleotides align to TRBD1. CDR3 size: 16 residues. V shed 6 bases and J 9 bases; nucleotides not matched to a gene: 16. The germline V gene has CDR1 SGHDN and CDR2 FVKESK. The CDR3 sequence: CASRQSQGEYFGEQFF. As DNA, the CDR3 is TGTGCCAGCAGACAATCACAGGGGGAATATTTCGGTGAGCAGTTCTTC.

As for this clonotype: An end of the junction differs from the germline gene, which may be a read error. This chain joins TRBV10-3 and TRBJ2-1; possibly TRBD2 for D (5 bases). This CDR3 contains 15 residues. Germline values: CDR1 ENHRY, CDR2 SYGVKD. For the CDR3, the DNA is TGTGCCATCAGTGGGGAGCCTGTGGGAGCAAATGAGCAGTTTTTT. Translated: CAISGEPVGANEQFF.

This clonotype was counted a few times. CDR3 sequence: CASSVFNEQFF. The CDR3, as DNA: TGTGCCAGCAGTGTCTTCAATGAGCAGTTCTTC. This chain joins TRBV6-1 and TRBJ2-1; D is undetermined. Trimming took off 4 bases at V and 6 bases at J, with 4 bases between the two ends. Germline V gene sequence: CDR1 MNHNS, CDR2 SASEGT. This CDR3 has 11 residues.

V usage is TRBV6-1 and J usage is TRBJ2-2; D is uncertain. Germline CDR1 and CDR2: MNHNS and SASEGT. Deletions cut 5 bases from V and 0 bases from J, with 7 bases between. The CDR3 consists of 14 residues. CDR3 bases: TGTGCCAGCAGTCCCACTTCGAACACCGGGGAGCTGTTTTTT. Translated: CASSPTSNTGELFF.

The chain recombines TRBV9 with TRBJ1-3; the D gene is possibly TRBD1 (5 bases). V was trimmed by 0 bases and J by 0 bases, leaving 19 bases between them. This CDR3 contains 19 residues. CDR1 is SGDLS, CDR2 YYNGEE, per germline. DNA for the CDR3: TGTGCCAGCAGCGTAGGAGGGACCTCAAGGGGATTCTCTGGAAACACCATATATTTT. It yields the protein CASSVGGTSRGFSGNTIYF.

The V gene is TRBV6-1, the J gene TRBJ2-1; the D call may be TRBD1 or TRBD2 (6 bases each). The V and J ends lost 6 bases and 10 bases respectively, with 19 bases between them. The CDR3 is 14 amino acids. Germline V gene lookup returns CDR1 MNHNS and CDR2 SASEGT. The CDR3 spells CASSLGGGRVEQFF. CDR3 nucleotides: TGTGCCAGCAGCCTAGGAGGGGGACGGGTGGAGCAGTTCTTC.

Only one count was recorded for this clonotype. The chain combines TRBV6-5 with TRBJ2-1; 7 bases match TRBD2. The length of the CDR3 is 13 residues. Germline-derived CDR1 and CDR2 are MNHEY and SVGAGI. J lost 9 bases, V lost 4 bases, and 6 bases had no gene match. CDR3 residues: CASSFPWGGEQFF. CDR3 nucleotide sequence: TGTGCCAGCAGTTTTCCCTGGGGGGGTGAGCAGTTCTTC.

This clonotype was observed a few times. The CDR3, as DNA: TGCGCCAGCAGCCAAGAACGGTCCCTAACCTACGAGCAGTACTTC. This translates into CASSQERSLTYEQYF. This chain joins TRBV4-1 and TRBJ2-5; D is ambiguous. The better agreement between TRBJ2-7 and the DNA end casts doubt on the J call. CDR1 MGHRA and CDR2 YSYEKL come from the germline V gene. CDR3 length: 15 amino acids.

The gene calls are TRBV10-2 and TRBJ2-1; TRBD2 agrees at 11 bases. J lost 0 bases, V lost 5 bases, and 6 bases had no gene match. CDR1 and CDR2 (germline): WSHSY, SAAADI. This CDR3 region has 17 residues. The CDR3 here is CASSLAGGASSYNEQFF. In DNA form, the CDR3 reads TGCGCCAGCAGTTTAGCGGGAGGGGCGAGCTCCTACAATGAGCAGTTCTTC.

The V gene is TRBV7-2, the J gene TRBJ2-6, with D unclear. The V end lost 2 bases, the J end lost 1 base, and 9 bases lay between the germline ends. Germline V CDR1 and CDR2: SGHTA, FQGNSA. CDR3 length: 16 residues. Here the CDR3 reads CASSLSSLSGANVLTF. In DNA form, the CDR3 reads TGTGCCAGCAGCTTATCCTCCCTGTCTGGGGCCAACGTCCTGACTTTC.

Concerning this clonotype itself: A junction boundary mismatches the germline segment, possibly from a read error. The V and J genes are TRBV6-1 and TRBJ2-1; possible D gene TRBD2, 6 bases. The CDR3 covers 15 residues. Germline V lookup: CDR1 MNHNS, CDR2 SASEGT. The CDR3, as DNA: TGTGCCAGCAGCATAGAGGCTGGGGGGAACGATGCGCAGTTCTTT. Translating it yields CASSIEAGGNDAQFF.

The chain combines TRBV6-1 with TRBJ1-1, with D possibly TRBD1 on 6 matching bases. V dropped 5 bases and J dropped 1 base, with 14 bases sitting between them. CDR1 and CDR2 from the germline V gene are MNHNS and SASEGT. The CDR3 length is 15 residues. The DNA for the CDR3 is TGTGCCAGCAGTCCAGGGGAGGGAAGGAACACTGAAGCTTTCTTT. The encoded protein is CASSPGEGRNTEAFF.

Judged by abundance, this clonotype is medium-sized (0.01 to 0.1%). The chain combines TRBV7-3 with TRBJ2-5, with a weak D call TRBD2 (5 bases). The CDR3 has 13 residues. Trimming shortened V by 3 bases and J by 2 bases, and 7 bases separated the two germline ends. The germline V gene has CDR1 SGHTA and CDR2 FQGTGA. CDR3 sequence reads: CASSFGVQETQYF. The CDR3 DNA is TGTGCCAGCAGCTTCGGGGTACAAGAGACCCAGTACTTC.

The chain has TRBV27 and TRBJ2-1, with 8 bases identical to TRBD2. The DNA matches TRBJ2-7 better at its end, which makes the J call doubtful. CDR1 and CDR2 from the germline V gene are MNHEY and SMNVEV (reference sequence). This CDR3 has 15 residues. The CDR3 sequence is CASSLSVAGTSEQYF. The CDR3 region has the DNA TGTGCCAGCAGTTTATCAGTAGCGGGAACTAGTGAGCAGTACTTC.